This T cell receptor (beta chain) was documented in a study of shared clonotypes between healthy human individuals. Study observations and caveats: Sequencing of the sorted subsets was shown by rarefaction to be incomplete despite large depth.

The germline CDR1 and CDR2 sequences are SEHNR and FQNEAQ (reference sequence). The ends were cut back, 1 base at V and 9 bases at J, with 16 bases in the middle. The length of the CDR3 is 15 residues. Clones were sequenced by immunoSEQ multiplex PCR, and TCRdb holds only the in-frame ones, with some missing. The data hold under 850,000 clones, with just under 75% observed a single time. Splitting the CD4+ cells yielded a CD45RA+ naive subset and a CD45RA-negative memory subset. A remark on this clone: What it recognizes is unknown.

Sequencing used memory CD4+ T cells sorted from blood. Subset denoted: CD45RA-negative fraction. The chain joins TRBV7-9 to TRBJ1-5; maybe TRBD1 (5 bases). This TCR derives from a woman aged 25 to 39 in good health. Here the CDR3 reads CASSLDFRGGAPQHF. CDR3 nucleotide sequence: TGTGCCAGCAGCTTAGATTTTCGGGGAGGGGCGCCCCAGCATTTT.